These 20 T cell receptor beta chains share one sample of origin, sequenced in a study of T-cell memory formation after mild COVID-19. TCRdb re-analysed the 5' RACE reads in MiXCR, keeping a single row per CDR3 protein. The sample carries nearly 350,000 distinct CDR3 sequences, 10% to 15% recorded once. The sequenced sample was PBMCs or a T cell subset sorted from them (not recorded which). All receptors derive from a man aged 18 to 29 who had mild COVID-19 (a few samples of this study predate the infection). Cell type and time point are not known.

This rearrangement joins TRBV25-1 to TRBJ1-6; 9 bases line up with TRBD1. Germline CDR1 reads MGHDK; CDR2 reads SYGVNS. CDR3 length equals 15 residues. J lost 9 bases, V lost 4 bases, and 7 bases had no gene match. CDR3 loop: CASSASTGGGSPLHF. The CDR3 region has the DNA TGTGCCAGCAGTGCGTCGACAGGGGGAGGTTCACCCCTCCACTTT.

A few counts support this clonotype. This CDR3 reads CASSLLGSNQPQHF. The CDR3 bases are TGTGCCAGCAGCTTGTTGGGGAGCAATCAGCCCCAGCATTTT. The rearrangement links TRBV7-9 to TRBJ1-5; D is unresolved. The CDR3 consists of 14 residues. V lost 3 bases to trimming and J lost 1 base, with 7 bases between them. Germline V CDR1 and CDR2: SEHNR, FQNEAQ (reference sequence).

The chain is built from TRBV9 and TRBJ2-1; D is uncertain. This CDR3 comprises 14 residues. Germline V CDR1 and CDR2: SGDLS, YYNGEE. Trimming took 0 bases from V and 8 from J, leaving 12 bases between them. The CDR3 reads CASSVGAKTYEQFF. CDR3 nucleotides: TGTGCCAGCAGCGTAGGAGCGAAGACCTATGAGCAGTTCTTC. Combining the CDR3 with reference TRBV9 and TRBJ2-1 gives the whole variable domain DSGVTQTPKHLITATGQRVTLRCSPRSGDLSVYWYQQSLDQGLQFLIQYYNGEERAKGNILERFSAQQFPDLHSELNLSSLELGDSALYFCASSVGAKTYEQFFGPGTRLTVL.

This clonotype occurred a few times. The chain joins TRBV5-1 to TRBJ1-1, with D maybe TRBD1 (6 bases). The CDR3 length is 15 residues. Trimming cost V 0 bases and J 4 bases, with 13 bases left between them. Germline CDR1 SGHRS, CDR2 YFSETQ. The CDR3, as DNA: TGCGCCAGCAGCTTGGCCGCGGGGGCCAGCACTGAAGCTTTCTTT. Translating gives CASSLAAGASTEAFF.

The table lists this clonotype with many counts. CDR3 bases: TGTGCCAGCAGCGTACTAGCGGACTACAATGAGCAGTTCTTC. Translating gives CASSVLADYNEQFF. The rearrangement uses TRBV11-2 and TRBJ2-1; the match to TRBD2 covers 8 bases. The germline V gene encodes CDR1 SGHAT and CDR2 FQNNGV. V shed 5 bases and J 3 bases; nucleotides not matched to a gene: 3. The CDR3 covers 14 residues.

CDR3 DNA sequence: TGCGCCAGCAGCCGAAGGGTCTCTGGGGCCAACGTCCTGACTTTC. It yields the protein CASSRRVSGANVLTF. The V call is TRBV5-1, the J call TRBJ2-6; no reliable D call. V shed 4 bases and J shed 0 bases, with 8 bases lying between them. CDR3 length: 15 amino acids. Germline values: CDR1 SGHRS, CDR2 YFSETQ.

This clonotype was counted only a few times. V usage is TRBV11-2 and J usage is TRBJ1-2, with TRBD1 identical over 9 bases. This CDR3 comprises 16 residues. Germline V gene sequence: CDR1 SGHAT, CDR2 FQNNGV. V lost 5 bases and J lost 3; bases outside the gene matches: 10. Written as DNA, the CDR3 is TGTGCCAGCAGCCCCGGGACGGGACAGGGAGACTATGGCTACACCTTC. Residues: CASSPGTGQGDYGYTF.

Here the CDR3 DNA reads TGTGCCAGCTCACGGGCAGGGGCGAACACTGAAGCTTTCTTT. This encodes CASSRAGANTEAFF. The gene calls are TRBV18 and TRBJ1-1, with D perhaps matching TRBD1 (6 bases). The CDR3 totals 14 residues. Germline V gives CDR1 KGHSH, CDR2 LQKENI. Trimming removed 4 bases at V and 1 base at J, with 10 bases between.

This clonotype was recorded many times. This chain links TRBV28 with TRBJ2-2, with D hard to call. CDR1 is MDHEN, CDR2 SYDVKM, per germline. CDR3 length equals 14 residues. Trimming took 2 bases from V and 1 from J, leaving 5 bases between them. The CDR3 reads CASSLRENTGELFF. The CDR3 region has the DNA TGTGCCAGCAGTTTAAGAGAGAACACCGGGGAGCTGTTTTTT.

Only a few counts were recorded for this clonotype. The CDR3 loop reads CAIMSSGADTQYF. The CDR3 DNA follows: TGTGCCATCATGTCTAGCGGCGCAGATACGCAGTATTTT. The chain recombines TRBV10-3 with TRBJ2-3, with TRBD2 identical over 7 bases. The CDR3 covers 13 residues. Germline lookup yields CDR1 ENHRY and CDR2 SYGVKD. V lost 7 bases, J lost 4 bases, and 5 bases stayed unmatched.

There are many counts of this clonotype. This sequence joins TRBV7-9 and TRBJ1-1, with D uncertain. CDR1 is SEHNR and CDR2 is FQNEAQ in the germline V gene (reference sequence). Trimming took 4 bases from V and 0 from J, leaving 6 bases between them. CDR3 size: 13 residues. This chain's CDR3 is CASSWGMNTEAFF. CDR3 nucleotides: TGTGCCAGCAGCTGGGGAATGAACACTGAAGCTTTCTTT.

This clonotype was picked up a small number of times. The V and J genes are TRBV7-8 and TRBJ1-2; D uncertain. The CDR3 totals 17 residues. V was pared by 0 bases and J by 2 bases, with 16 bases between. The germline CDR1 and CDR2 sequences are SGHVS and FQNEAQ. CDR3 in DNA: TGTGCCAGCAGCTTAGCCCTACCTTCGCCTAGGAACTATGGCTACACCTTC. Translating it yields CASSLALPSPRNYGYTF.

This clonotype was seen more than once but under ten times. The rearrangement uses TRBV11-2 and TRBJ2-1; D gene unclear. Germline loops: CDR1 SGHAT, CDR2 FQNNGV. V was shortened by 5 bases and J by 0 bases, with 20 bases between the two germline ends. The CDR3 sequence is 18 residues long. The CDR3 DNA is TGTGCCAGCAGCCCCCGCCCGGTTTTCGGAAGCTCCTACAATGAGCAGTTCTTC. Translating it yields CASSPRPVFGSSYNEQFF.

This sequence joins TRBV6-7 and TRBJ1-5; no clear D gene. TRBV6-7 is an ORF for which the function is uncertain. The CDR3 runs to 21 residues. The V gene lost 8 bases and the J gene lost 0 bases, with 32 bases spanning the gap. The chain's CDR3 is CASSLRERRRFIASSNQPQHF. CDR3 bases: TGTGCCAGCTCCCTACGGGAGAGACGGAGATTCATTGCCTCTAGCAATCAGCCCCAGCATTTT.

V and J are TRBV27 and TRBJ2-2; no clear D. Per the germline V gene, CDR1 is MNHEY and CDR2 is SMNVEV (reference sequence). Trimming took off 11 bases at V and 3 bases at J, with 16 bases between the two ends. This CDR3 is 14 amino acids long. CDR3 nucleotides: TGTGCCCCCTGGCCCATCGCAGACACCGGGGAGCTGTTTTTT. Translated, it gives CAPWPIADTGELFF.

The chain joins TRBV6-2 or TRBV6-3 to TRBJ2-7; D is undetermined. CDR3 length: 17 amino acids. The germline V gene has CDR1 MNHEY and CDR2 SVGEGT. Trimming took 5 bases from V and 3 from J, leaving 23 bases between them. CDR3 in amino acids: CASSPYDWPRMVYEQYF. CDR3 DNA: TGTGCCAGCAGTCCCTACGACTGGCCCCGCATGGTCTACGAGCAGTACTTC.

This clonotype has just a few counts. V usage is TRBV18 and J usage is TRBJ2-6; 7 bases are a match to TRBD1. Germline V gene lookup returns CDR1 KGHSH and CDR2 LQKENI. The CDR3 is 15 residues long. The V gene end was trimmed by 6 bases and the J gene end by 6 bases; junction bases not matched to a gene: 8. DNA of the CDR3: TGTGCCAGCTCCCCCGGACAGGACCAGGCCAACGTCCTGACTTTC. Encoded protein: CASSPGQDQANVLTF.

The table lists this clonotype with a few counts. The chain combines TRBV3-1 with TRBJ2-2; no reliable D call. Deletions cut 0 bases from V and 8 bases from J, with 7 bases between. Germline CDR1 LGHDT, CDR2 YNNKEL (reference sequence). This CDR3 region has 13 residues. Here the CDR3 DNA reads TGTGCCAGCAGCCAAGACAGGAGAGGGGAGCTGTTTTTT. The encoded protein is CASSQDRRGELFF. Looking up the rest from reference TRBV3-1 and TRBJ2-2 gives the full variable domain: DTAVSQTPKYLVTQMGNDKSIKCEQNLGHDTMYWYKQDSKKFLKIMFSYNNKELIINETVPNRFSPKSPDKAHLNLHINSLELGDSAVYFCASSQDRRGELFFGEGSRLTVL.

This clonotype was detected only a few times. The chain combines TRBV5-1 with TRBJ2-7, with 8 bases that match TRBD1. The J segment lost 7 bases and the V segment lost 0 bases, leaving 9 bases of the junction unmatched. The CDR3 extends over 15 amino acids. CDR1 is SGHRS and CDR2 is YFSETQ in the germline V gene. The CDR3 bases are TGCGCCAGCAGCTTGGCCCCCCAGGGGGCCGGTGAGCAGTACTTC. Translated, it gives CASSLAPQGAGEQYF. The full variable domain, completed using reference TRBV5-1 and TRBJ2-7, is KAGVTQTPRYLIKTRGQQVTLSCSPISGHRSVSWYQQTPGQGLQFLFEYFSETQRNKGNFPGRFSGRQFSNSRSEMNVSTLELGDSALYLCASSLAPQGAGEQYFGPGTRLTVT.

A few counts support this clonotype. This chain links TRBV20-1 with TRBJ2-2; 8 nucleotides align to TRBD1. The trim removed 1 base at V and 2 bases at J, leaving 3 bases unmatched. Germline V gene data show CDR1 as DFQATT and CDR2 as SNEGSKA (reference sequence). The CDR3 is 15 residues long. CDR3 protein: CSARGTGRNTGELFF. The CDR3 DNA is TGCAGTGCTAGAGGGACAGGGCGAAACACCGGGGAGCTGTTTTTT.